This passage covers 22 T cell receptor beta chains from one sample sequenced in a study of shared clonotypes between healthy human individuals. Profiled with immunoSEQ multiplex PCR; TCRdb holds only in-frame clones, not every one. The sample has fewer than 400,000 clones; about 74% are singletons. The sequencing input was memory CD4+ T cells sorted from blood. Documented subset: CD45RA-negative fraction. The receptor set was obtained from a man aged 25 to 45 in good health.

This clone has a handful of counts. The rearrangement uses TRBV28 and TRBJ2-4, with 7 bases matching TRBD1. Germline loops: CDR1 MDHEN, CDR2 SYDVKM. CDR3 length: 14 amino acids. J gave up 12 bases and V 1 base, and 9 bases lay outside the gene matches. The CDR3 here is CASSLFRQGKSQYF. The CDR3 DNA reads TGTGCCAGCAGTTTATTCAGACAGGGAAAGAGTCAGTACTTC.

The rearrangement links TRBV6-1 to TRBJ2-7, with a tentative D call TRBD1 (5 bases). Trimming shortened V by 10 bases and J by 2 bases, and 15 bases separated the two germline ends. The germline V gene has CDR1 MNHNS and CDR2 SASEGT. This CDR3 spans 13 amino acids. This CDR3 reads CATRLQTAYEQYF. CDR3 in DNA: TGTGCCACCAGACTCCAGACAGCCTACGAGCAGTACTTC.

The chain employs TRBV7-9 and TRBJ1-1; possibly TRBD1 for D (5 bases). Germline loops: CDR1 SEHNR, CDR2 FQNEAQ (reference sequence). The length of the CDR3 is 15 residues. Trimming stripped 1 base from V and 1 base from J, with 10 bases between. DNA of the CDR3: TGTGCCAGCAGCTTAGATACCGGGGCGAACACTGAAGCTTTCTTT. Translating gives CASSLDTGANTEAFF.

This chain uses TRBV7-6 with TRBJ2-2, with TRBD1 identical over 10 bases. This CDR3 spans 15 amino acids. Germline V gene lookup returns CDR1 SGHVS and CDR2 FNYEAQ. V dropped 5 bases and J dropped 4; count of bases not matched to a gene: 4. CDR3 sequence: CASSNRDRGTGELFF. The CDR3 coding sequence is TGTGCCAGCAGCAATCGGGACAGGGGCACCGGGGAGCTGTTTTTT.

For the CDR3, the DNA is TGTGCCAGTGCCCAGGGACAAGGGAAACGTAACTATGGCTACACCTTC. Translated, it gives CASAQGQGKRNYGYTF. The rearrangement uses TRBV19 and TRBJ1-2; a weak D match, TRBD1 (6 bases). The CDR3 sequence is 16 residues long. Germline V lookup: CDR1 LNHDA, CDR2 SQIVND (reference sequence). V was clipped by 8 bases and J by 1 base, with 20 bases between them. Full variable domain (rest looked up from reference TRBV19 and TRBJ1-2): DGGITQSPKYLFRKEGQNVTLSCEQNLNHDAMYWYRQDPGQGLRLIYYSQIVNDFQKGDIAEGYSVSREKKESFPLTVTSAQKNPTAFYLCASAQGQGKRNYGYTFGSGTRLTVV.

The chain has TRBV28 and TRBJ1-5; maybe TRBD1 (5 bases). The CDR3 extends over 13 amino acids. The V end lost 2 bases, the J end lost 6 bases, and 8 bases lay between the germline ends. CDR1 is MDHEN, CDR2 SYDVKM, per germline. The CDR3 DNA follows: TGTGCCAGCAGTTTACAGGGCCGTCAGCCCCAGCATTTT. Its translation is CASSLQGRQPQHF.

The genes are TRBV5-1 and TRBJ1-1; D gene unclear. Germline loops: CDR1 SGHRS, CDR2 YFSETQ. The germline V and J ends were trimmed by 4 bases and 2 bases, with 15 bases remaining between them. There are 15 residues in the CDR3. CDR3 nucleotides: TGCGCCAGCAGCCTGGAGGGTCGTCCCAACACTGAAGCTTTCTTT. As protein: CASSLEGRPNTEAFF.

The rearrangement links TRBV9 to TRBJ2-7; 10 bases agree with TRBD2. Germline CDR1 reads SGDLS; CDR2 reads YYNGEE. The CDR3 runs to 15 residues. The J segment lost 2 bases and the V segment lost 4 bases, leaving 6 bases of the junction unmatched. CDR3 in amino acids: CASSLAGGGAYEQYF. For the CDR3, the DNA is TGTGCCAGCAGCTTAGCGGGAGGAGGCGCCTACGAGCAGTACTTC.

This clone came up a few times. As DNA, the CDR3 is TGTGCCAGTAGAAAAGGTTACATTCAGTACTTC. This translates into CASRKGYIQYF. The rearrangement links TRBV19 to TRBJ2-4; D remains unclear. Trimming took off 6 bases at V and 8 bases at J, with 8 bases between the two ends. Germline assignment: CDR1 LNHDA and CDR2 SQIVND (reference sequence). The CDR3 contains 11 residues.

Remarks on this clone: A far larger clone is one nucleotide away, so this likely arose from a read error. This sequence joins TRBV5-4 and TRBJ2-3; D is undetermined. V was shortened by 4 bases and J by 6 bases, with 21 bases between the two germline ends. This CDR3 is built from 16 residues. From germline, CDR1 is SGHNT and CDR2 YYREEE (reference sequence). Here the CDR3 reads CASSRGGRISLDTQYF. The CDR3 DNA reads TGTGCCAGCAGCCGTGGTGGAAGAATCTCGCTGGATACGCAGTATTTT.

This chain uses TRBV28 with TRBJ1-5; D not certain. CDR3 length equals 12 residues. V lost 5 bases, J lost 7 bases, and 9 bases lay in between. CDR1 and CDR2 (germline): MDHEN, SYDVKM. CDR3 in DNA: TGTGCCAGCAGTCCCAGTCACCAGCCCCAGCATTTT. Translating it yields CASSPSHQPQHF.

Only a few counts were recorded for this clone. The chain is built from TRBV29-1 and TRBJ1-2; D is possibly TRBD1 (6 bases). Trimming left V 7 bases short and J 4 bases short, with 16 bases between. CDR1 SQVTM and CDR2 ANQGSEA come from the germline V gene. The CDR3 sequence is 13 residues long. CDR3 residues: CSARVGGGYGYTF. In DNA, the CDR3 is TGCAGCGCACGGGTGGGGGGCGGCTATGGCTACACCTTC.

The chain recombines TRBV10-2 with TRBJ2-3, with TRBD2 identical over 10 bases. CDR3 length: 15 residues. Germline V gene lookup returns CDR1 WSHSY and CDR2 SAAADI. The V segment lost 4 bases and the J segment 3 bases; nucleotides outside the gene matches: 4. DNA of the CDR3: TGCGCCAGCAGTGTTCCTAGCGGGAGTACAGATACGCAGTATTTT. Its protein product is CASSVPSGSTDTQYF.

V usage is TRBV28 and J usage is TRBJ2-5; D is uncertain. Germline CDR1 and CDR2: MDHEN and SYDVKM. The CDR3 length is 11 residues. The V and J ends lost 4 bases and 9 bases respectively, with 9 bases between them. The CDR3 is CASSSLSAQYF. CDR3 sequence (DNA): TGTGCCAGCAGTTCGCTGTCTGCCCAGTACTTC.

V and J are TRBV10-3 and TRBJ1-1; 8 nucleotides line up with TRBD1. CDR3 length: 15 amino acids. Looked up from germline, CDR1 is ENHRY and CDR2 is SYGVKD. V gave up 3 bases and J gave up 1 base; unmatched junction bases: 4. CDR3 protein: CAISDAGTGNTEAFF. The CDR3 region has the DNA TGTGCCATCAGTGACGCCGGGACAGGGAACACTGAAGCTTTCTTT.

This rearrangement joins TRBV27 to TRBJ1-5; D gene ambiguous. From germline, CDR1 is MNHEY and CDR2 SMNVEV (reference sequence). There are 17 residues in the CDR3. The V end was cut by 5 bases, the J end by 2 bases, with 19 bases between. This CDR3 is CASSENSLHGGNQPQHF. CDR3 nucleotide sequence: TGTGCCAGCAGTGAAAACTCCCTCCACGGGGGCAATCAGCCCCAGCATTTT.

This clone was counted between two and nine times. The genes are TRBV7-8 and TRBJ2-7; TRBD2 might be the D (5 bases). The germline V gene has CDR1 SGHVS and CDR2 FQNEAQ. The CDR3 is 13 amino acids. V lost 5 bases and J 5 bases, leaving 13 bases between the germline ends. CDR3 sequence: CASSLERRDEQYF. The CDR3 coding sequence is TGTGCCAGCAGCCTCGAACGGCGGGACGAGCAGTACTTC.

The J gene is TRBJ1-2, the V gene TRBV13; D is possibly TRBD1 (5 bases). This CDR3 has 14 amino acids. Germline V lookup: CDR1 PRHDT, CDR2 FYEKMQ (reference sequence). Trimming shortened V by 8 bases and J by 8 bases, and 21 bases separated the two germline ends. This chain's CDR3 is CASHRWGWGRGYTF. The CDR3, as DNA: TGTGCCAGCCACCGGTGGGGTTGGGGCAGAGGCTACACCTTC.

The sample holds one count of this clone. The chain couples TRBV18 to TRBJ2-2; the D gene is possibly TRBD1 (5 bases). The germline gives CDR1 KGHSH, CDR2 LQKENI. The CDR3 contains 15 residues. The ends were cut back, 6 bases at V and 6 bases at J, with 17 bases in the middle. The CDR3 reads CASSSAGNGAGELFF. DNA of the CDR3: TGTGCCAGCTCTTCGGCAGGGAACGGAGCCGGGGAGCTGTTTTTT.

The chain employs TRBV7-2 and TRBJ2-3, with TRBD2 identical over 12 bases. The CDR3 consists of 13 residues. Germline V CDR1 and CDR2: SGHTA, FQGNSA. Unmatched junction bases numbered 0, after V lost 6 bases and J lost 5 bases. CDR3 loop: CASRGLAGDTQYF. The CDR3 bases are TGTGCCAGCAGGGGACTAGCGGGAGATACGCAGTATTTT.

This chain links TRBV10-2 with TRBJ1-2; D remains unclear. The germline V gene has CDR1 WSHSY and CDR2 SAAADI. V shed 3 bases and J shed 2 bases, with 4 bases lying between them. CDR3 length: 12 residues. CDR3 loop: CASSEGNYGYTF. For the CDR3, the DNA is TGCGCCAGCAGTGAAGGCAACTATGGCTACACCTTC.

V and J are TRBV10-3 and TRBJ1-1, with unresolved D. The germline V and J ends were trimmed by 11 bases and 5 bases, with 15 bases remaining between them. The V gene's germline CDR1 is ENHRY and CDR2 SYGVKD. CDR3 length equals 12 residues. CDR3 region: CAVLRWGTEAFF. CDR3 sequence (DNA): TGTGCCGTTCTCCGTTGGGGAACTGAAGCTTTCTTT.